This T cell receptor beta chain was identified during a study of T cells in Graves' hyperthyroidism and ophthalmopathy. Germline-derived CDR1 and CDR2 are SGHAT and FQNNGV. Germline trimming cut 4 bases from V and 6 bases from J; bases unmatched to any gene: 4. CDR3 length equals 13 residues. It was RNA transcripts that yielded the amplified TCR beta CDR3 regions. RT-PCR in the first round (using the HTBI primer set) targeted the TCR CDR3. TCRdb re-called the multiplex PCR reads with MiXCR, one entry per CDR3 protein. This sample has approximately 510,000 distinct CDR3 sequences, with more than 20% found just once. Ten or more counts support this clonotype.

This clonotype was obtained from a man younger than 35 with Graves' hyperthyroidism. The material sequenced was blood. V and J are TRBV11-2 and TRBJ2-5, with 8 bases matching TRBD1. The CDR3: CASSSTGAKTQYF. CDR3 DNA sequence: TGTGCCAGCAGCTCGACAGGGGCGAAGACCCAGTACTTC. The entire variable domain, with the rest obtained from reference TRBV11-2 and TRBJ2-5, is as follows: EAGVAQSPRYKIIEKRQSVAFWCNPISGHATLYWYQQILGQGPKLLIQFQNNGVVDDSQLPKDRFSAERLKGVDSTLKIQPAKLEDSAVYLCASSSTGAKTQYFGPGTRLLVL.